Each of the 7 T cell receptor beta chains below was sequenced from the same sample in a study of early T cells in non-severe SARS-CoV-2 infection. TCRdb re-called the 5' RACE reads with MiXCR, one entry per CDR3 protein. The sample yields 79,000 or so distinct CDR3 sequences, around 13% seen once. Specimen: whole blood. Receptors were obtained from an adult who was a healthcare worker with PCR-confirmed SARS-CoV-2 infection or an uninfected control (not recorded which).

This clonotype was counted ten times or more. The chain is built from TRBV20-1 and TRBJ1-1; a weak D match, TRBD1 (5 bases). Germline V gives CDR1 DFQATT, CDR2 SNEGSKA (reference sequence). CDR3 length: 12 residues. V lost 5 bases to trimming and J lost 1 base, with 8 bases between them. The CDR3 DNA sequence: TGCAGTGCTCATACAGGGAACACTGAAGCTTTCTTT. Translating gives CSAHTGNTEAFF.

This clonotype was detected ten times or more. The V gene is TRBV5-4, the J gene TRBJ2-7; 7 positions match TRBD1. Germline V CDR1 and CDR2: SGHNT, YYREEE (reference sequence). Trimming cost V 4 bases and J 0 bases; bases outside gene matches: 4. This CDR3 comprises 14 residues. The CDR3 coding sequence is TGTGCCAGCAGCGCGACAGGGTTCTCCTACGAGCAGTACTTC. It codes for CASSATGFSYEQYF.

The chain carries TRBV25-1 and TRBJ2-1; D is perhaps TRBD2 (6 bases). The CDR3 totals 16 residues. The V and J ends lost 2 bases and 3 bases respectively, with 14 bases between them. Germline CDR1 and CDR2: MGHDK and SYGVNS. The CDR3 region has the DNA TGTGCCAGCAGTGAAGTATTGGCGGGGAGCTACAATGAGCAGTTCTTC. Residues: CASSEVLAGSYNEQFF.

This clonotype appeared many times. The chain joins TRBV5-1 to TRBJ2-7; 8 bases are a match to TRBD2. Losses at the gene ends were 4 bases for V and 0 bases for J; bases not matched to a gene: 9. This CDR3 has 16 amino acids. CDR1 is SGHRS, CDR2 YFSETQ, per germline. CDR3 protein: CASSPRQRGNSYEQYF. DNA for the CDR3: TGCGCCAGCAGCCCCCGGCAGCGGGGGAACTCCTACGAGCAGTACTTC. Filled out from reference TRBV5-1 and TRBJ2-7, the complete variable domain reads KAGVTQTPRYLIKTRGQQVTLSCSPISGHRSVSWYQQTPGQGLQFLFEYFSETQRNKGNFPGRFSGRQFSNSRSEMNVSTLELGDSALYLCASSPRQRGNSYEQYFGPGTRLTVT.

This clonotype was detected only a few times. The rearrangement uses TRBV11-2 and TRBJ2-7, with D unresolved. V was cut by 0 bases and J by 2 bases, with 17 bases left in between. This CDR3 comprises 17 residues. The germline V gene encodes CDR1 SGHAT and CDR2 FQNNGV. CDR3 nucleotide sequence: TGTGCCAGCAGCTTAGACCCAAGGGCCATACTCACCTACGAGCAGTACTTC. Translation gives CASSLDPRAILTYEQYF.

This clonotype has a handful of counts. The CDR3 reads CSAHQSNTEAFF. The DNA for the CDR3 is TGCAGCGCGCACCAGTCGAACACTGAAGCTTTCTTT. This chain uses TRBV29-1 with TRBJ1-1, with D hard to call. The CDR3 loop spans 12 amino acids. The V gene lost 7 bases and the J gene lost 1 base, with 10 bases spanning the gap. Germline loops: CDR1 SQVTM, CDR2 ANQGSEA.

This clonotype was detected many times. The chain joins TRBV29-1 to TRBJ2-5; the D gene is possibly TRBD1 (5 bases). Trimming removed 6 bases from V and 1 base from J, with 9 bases in between. The CDR3 covers 12 residues. Germline CDR1 SQVTM, CDR2 ANQGSEA. As DNA, the CDR3 is TGCAGCGTCGACAGCCCCCAAGAGACCCAGTACTTC. This encodes CSVDSPQETQYF.